This section outlines one TCR beta chain sequence together with its context. This specimen belongs to a study of blood T cell repertoires in COVID-19. Study information: Samples taken during acute and convalescent COVID-19 were collected in the United States, Italy and Spain. PBMCs, B-cell-depleted T cells, or T cells were the source of the cDNA or gDNA that made up the material.

Seattle participants joined during active infection and were tracked over time. Original processing notes: Researchers report that nucleated cell counts were estimated from reference gene primer amplification. Data came from immunoSEQ multiplex PCR; TCRdb stores just in-frame clones and leaves some out. V and J calls plus clone size are reproduced from that table; the DNA served to infer D and trimming. Seen here are 55,000 or so clones, approximately 87% observed once, and the top ten hold approximately 6%. Losses at the gene ends were 4 bases for V and 8 bases for J; bases not matched to a gene: 11. CDR1 and CDR2 (germline): SGHNT, YYREEE (reference sequence). This CDR3 region has 14 residues.

The receptor's source is a woman between 55 and 75 years old with COVID-19, enrolled during active disease. The chain joins TRBV5-4 to TRBJ1-2, with 7 bases that match TRBD1. The sequenced sample consisted of peripheral blood. The CDR3 DNA sequence: TGTGCCAGCAGCGCCCGACAGGGTCTCGGCGGCTACACCTTC. Translation: CASSARQGLGGYTF.